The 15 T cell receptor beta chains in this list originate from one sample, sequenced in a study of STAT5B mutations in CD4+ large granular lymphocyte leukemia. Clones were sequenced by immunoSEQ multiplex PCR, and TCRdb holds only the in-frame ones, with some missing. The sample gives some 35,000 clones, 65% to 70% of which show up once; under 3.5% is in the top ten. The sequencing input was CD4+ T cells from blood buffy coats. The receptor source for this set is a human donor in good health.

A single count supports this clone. CDR3 in amino acids: CASSVDGQFF. The CDR3 DNA sequence: TGTGCCAGCAGCGTAGATGGGCAGTTCTTC. The rearrangement uses TRBV9 and TRBJ2-1; no reliable D call. The CDR3 sequence is 10 residues long. Trimming removed 0 bases at V and 12 bases at J, with 4 bases between. Germline-derived CDR1 and CDR2 are SGDLS and YYNGEE. Full variable domain (remainder filled in from reference TRBV9 and TRBJ2-1): DSGVTQTPKHLITATGQRVTLRCSPRSGDLSVYWYQQSLDQGLQFLIQYYNGEERAKGNILERFSAQQFPDLHSELNLSSLELGDSALYFCASSVDGQFFGPGTRLTVL.

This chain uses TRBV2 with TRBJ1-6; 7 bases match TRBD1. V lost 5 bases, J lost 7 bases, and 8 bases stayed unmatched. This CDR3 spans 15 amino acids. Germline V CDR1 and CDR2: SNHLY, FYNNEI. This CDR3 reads CASSSSAGGNSPLHF. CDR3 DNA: TGTGCCAGCAGTTCGTCGGCAGGGGGGAATTCACCCCTCCACTTT.

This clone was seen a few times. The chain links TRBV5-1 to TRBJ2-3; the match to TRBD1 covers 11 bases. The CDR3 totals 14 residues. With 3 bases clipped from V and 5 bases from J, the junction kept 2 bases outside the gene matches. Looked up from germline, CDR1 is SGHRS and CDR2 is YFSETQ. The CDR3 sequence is CASSSGTGGDTQYF. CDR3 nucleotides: TGCGCCAGCAGCTCCGGGACAGGGGGAGATACGCAGTATTTT.

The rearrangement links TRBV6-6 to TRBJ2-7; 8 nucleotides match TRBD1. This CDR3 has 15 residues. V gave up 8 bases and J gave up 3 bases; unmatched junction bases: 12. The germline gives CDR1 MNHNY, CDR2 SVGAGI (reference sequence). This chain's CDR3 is CASRIEGQAFYEQYF. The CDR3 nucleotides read TGTGCCAGCCGAATTGAGGGACAGGCTTTCTACGAGCAGTACTTC.

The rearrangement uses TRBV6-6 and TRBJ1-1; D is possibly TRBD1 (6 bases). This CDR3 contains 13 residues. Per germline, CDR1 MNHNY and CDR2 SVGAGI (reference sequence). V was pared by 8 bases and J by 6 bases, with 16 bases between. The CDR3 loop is CASHRGALAEAFF. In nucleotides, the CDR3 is TGTGCCAGCCACCGGGGGGCGCTTGCTGAAGCTTTCTTT.

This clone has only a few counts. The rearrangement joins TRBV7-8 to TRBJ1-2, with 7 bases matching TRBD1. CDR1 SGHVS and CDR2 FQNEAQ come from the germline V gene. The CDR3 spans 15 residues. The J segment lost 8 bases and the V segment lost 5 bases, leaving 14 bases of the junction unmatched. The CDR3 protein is CASSPREQGLGGYTF. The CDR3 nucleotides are TGTGCCAGCAGCCCACGGGAACAGGGGCTTGGGGGCTACACCTTC.

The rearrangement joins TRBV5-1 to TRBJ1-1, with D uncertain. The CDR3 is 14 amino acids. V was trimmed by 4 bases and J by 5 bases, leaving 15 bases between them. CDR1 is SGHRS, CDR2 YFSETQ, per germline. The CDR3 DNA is TGCGCCAGCAGCATCGTGGAGGGTGTTACTGAAGCTTTCTTT. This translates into CASSIVEGVTEAFF.

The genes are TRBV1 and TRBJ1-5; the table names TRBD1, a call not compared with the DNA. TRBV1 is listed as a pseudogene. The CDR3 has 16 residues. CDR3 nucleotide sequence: TGCACCAGCGAGACAGGTAAATGCTATAGCAATCAGCCCCAGCATTTT. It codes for CTSETGKCYSNQPQHF.

CDR3 bases: TGTGCCAGCAGCCGGACAGGGGGGACCCCTCTCTATGGCTACACCTTC. This codes for CASSRTGGTPLYGYTF. The V and J genes are TRBV7-2 and TRBJ1-2; 10 nucleotides align to TRBD1. Germline CDR1 SGHTA, CDR2 FQGNSA. This CDR3 contains 16 residues. J gave up 4 bases and V 5 bases, and 10 bases lay outside the gene matches.

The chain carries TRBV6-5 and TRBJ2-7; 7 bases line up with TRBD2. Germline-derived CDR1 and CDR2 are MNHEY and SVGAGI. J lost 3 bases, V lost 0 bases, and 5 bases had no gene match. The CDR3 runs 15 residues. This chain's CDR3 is CASSYSGRGIYEQYF. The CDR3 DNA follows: TGTGCCAGCAGTTACTCGGGGCGGGGGATCTACGAGCAGTACTTC.

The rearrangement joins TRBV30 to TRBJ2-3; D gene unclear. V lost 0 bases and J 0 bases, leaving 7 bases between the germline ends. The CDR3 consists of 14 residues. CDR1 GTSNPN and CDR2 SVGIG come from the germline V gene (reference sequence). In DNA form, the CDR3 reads TGTGCCTGGAGTGTTATCGTTAGCACAGATACGCAGTATTTT. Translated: CAWSVIVSTDTQYF.

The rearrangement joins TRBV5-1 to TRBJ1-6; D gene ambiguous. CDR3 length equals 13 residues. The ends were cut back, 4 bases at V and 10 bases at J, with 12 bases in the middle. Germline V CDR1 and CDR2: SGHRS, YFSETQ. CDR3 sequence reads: CASSLSPGSPLHF. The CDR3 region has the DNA TGCGCCAGCAGCCTCAGCCCGGGGTCACCCCTCCACTTT.

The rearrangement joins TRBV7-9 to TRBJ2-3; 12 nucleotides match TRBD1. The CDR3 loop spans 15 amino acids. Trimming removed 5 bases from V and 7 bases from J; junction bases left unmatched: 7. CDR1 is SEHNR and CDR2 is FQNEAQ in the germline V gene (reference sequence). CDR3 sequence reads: CASSLRDRGLYTQYF. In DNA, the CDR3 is TGTGCCAGCAGCCTCCGGGACAGGGGGCTCTATACGCAGTATTTT.

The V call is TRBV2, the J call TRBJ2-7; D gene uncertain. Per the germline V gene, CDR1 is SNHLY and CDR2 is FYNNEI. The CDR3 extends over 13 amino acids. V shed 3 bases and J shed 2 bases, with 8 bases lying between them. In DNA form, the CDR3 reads TGTGCCAGCAGTGACGTAGGCCCCTACGAGCAGTACTTC. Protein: CASSDVGPYEQYF.

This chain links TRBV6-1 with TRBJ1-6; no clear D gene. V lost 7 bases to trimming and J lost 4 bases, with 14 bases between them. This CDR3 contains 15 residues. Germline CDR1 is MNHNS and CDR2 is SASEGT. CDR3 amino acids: CASTPLWVYNSPLHF. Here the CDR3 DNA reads TGTGCCAGCACCCCGTTATGGGTTTATAATTCACCCCTCCACTTT.